Following are 23 T cell receptor beta chains from one sample sequenced in a study of response to subunit inactivated influenza vaccine. TCRdb reanalysed the RT-PCR reads using MiXCR and keeps one entry per CDR3 protein. This table holds hundreds of thousands of distinct CDR3 sequences, 15% to 20% found once. The sequences come from CD4+ T cells sorted from PBMCs, collected around 25 months after vaccination. These receptor sequences come from a man aged 45 to 75 who received an inactivated influenza vaccine.

The chain is built from TRBV28 and TRBJ1-4; 7 bases fit TRBD1. V shed 7 bases and J 8 bases; nucleotides not matched to a gene: 4. The germline V gene has CDR1 MDHEN and CDR2 SYDVKM. The CDR3 sequence is 12 residues long. This CDR3 is CASTGQAEKLFF. CDR3 nucleotide sequence: TGTGCCAGCACCGGACAGGCAGAAAAACTGTTTTTT.

CDR3 bases: TGCGCCAGCAGCTTGGCCGGTGATGAGAAGACCCAGTACTTC. It is translated as CASSLAGDEKTQYF. The chain uses TRBV5-1 and TRBJ2-5; D unresolved. The germline V and J ends were trimmed by 0 bases and 6 bases, with 12 bases remaining between them. CDR3 length equals 14 residues. Germline values: CDR1 SGHRS, CDR2 YFSETQ.

The chain carries TRBV6-2 or TRBV6-3 and TRBJ2-1; 11 positions match TRBD2. The ends lost 1 base at V and 6 bases at J; junction bases unmatched: 2. The V gene's germline CDR1 is MNHEY and CDR2 SVGEGT. The CDR3 sequence is 15 residues long. CDR3 amino acids: CASSYLAGGPNEQFF. The DNA for the CDR3 is TGTGCCAGCAGTTACTTAGCGGGAGGGCCCAATGAGCAGTTCTTC.

This clonotype came up many times. V usage is TRBV12-3 or TRBV12-4 and J usage is TRBJ2-7; 9 bases agree with TRBD2. The CDR3 sequence is 15 residues long. The junction had 6 bases not matched to a gene; V was cut back by 3 bases and J by 3 bases. The CDR3 coding sequence is TGTGCCAGCAGTTTCGTGCGGGAGGGGGGCTACGAGCAGTACTTC. It encodes CASSFVREGGYEQYF.

This clonotype was recorded at least ten times. This chain joins TRBV29-1 and TRBJ1-1; D might be TRBD1 (5 bases). Germline lookup yields CDR1 SQVTM and CDR2 ANQGSEA. V was shortened by 5 bases and J by 0 bases, with 13 bases between the two germline ends. The CDR3 contains 14 residues. The chain's CDR3 is CSVRDGGMNTEAFF. The CDR3 nucleotides are TGCAGCGTTCGGGACGGGGGGATGAACACTGAAGCTTTCTTT.

This clonotype showed up just a few times. V gene TRBV5-1 combines with J gene TRBJ2-3, with TRBD2 matching over 7 bases. This CDR3 contains 16 residues. CDR1 and CDR2 from the germline V gene are SGHRS and YFSETQ. After removal of 4 bases from V and 0 bases from J, the junction contained 8 bases not matched to a gene. The CDR3 protein is CASSPPLAASTDTQYF. In nucleotides, the CDR3 is TGCGCCAGCAGCCCCCCTCTAGCGGCTAGCACAGATACGCAGTATTTT.

DNA for the CDR3: TGTGCCAGCAGCCATACGGGACAGGGAGCCGGCTACACCTTC. This encodes CASSHTGQGAGYTF. This chain joins TRBV3-1 and TRBJ1-2; 9 bases are shared with TRBD1. Per the germline V gene, CDR1 is LGHDT and CDR2 is YNNKEL (reference sequence). The CDR3 is 14 amino acids. V trimming: 3 bases; J trimming: 8 bases; junction bases outside the gene matches: 7.

This clonotype turned up a few times. The V call is TRBV10-3, the J call TRBJ2-7, with a tentative D call TRBD2 (6 bases). Trimming shortened V by 4 bases and J by 2 bases, and 12 bases separated the two germline ends. CDR3 length: 14 residues. The germline V gene encodes CDR1 ENHRY and CDR2 SYGVKD. The CDR3, as DNA: TGTGCCATCAGTGGGCAGGGAGGTACCTACGAGCAGTACTTC. Protein: CAISGQGGTYEQYF.

The rearrangement links TRBV7-2 to TRBJ1-1; 9 bases match TRBD1. The CDR3 is 15 residues long. Germline CDR1 is SGHTA and CDR2 is FQGNSA. The ends lost 5 bases at V and 5 bases at J; junction bases unmatched: 9. The CDR3 is CASSPRQGDVTEAFF. The CDR3 DNA follows: TGTGCCAGCAGCCCACGACAGGGGGATGTAACTGAAGCTTTCTTT. Full variable domain (rest looked up from reference TRBV7-2 and TRBJ1-1): GAGVSQSPSNKVTEKGKDVELRCDPISGHTALYWYRQSLGQGLEFLIYFQGNSAPDKSGLPSDRFSAERTGGSVSTLTIQRTQQEDSAVYLCASSPRQGDVTEAFFGQGTRLTVV.

This clonotype has just a few counts. The chain has TRBV4-3 and TRBJ2-2; 7 positions agree with TRBD1. CDR3 length: 16 amino acids. The germline gives CDR1 LGHNA, CDR2 YSLEER. V lost 0 bases, J lost 4 bases, and 5 bases stayed unmatched. The CDR3 region has the DNA TGCGCCAGCAGCCAAGATACAGGGGTTAGCACCGGGGAGCTGTTTTTT. It is translated as CASSQDTGVSTGELFF.

Here the CDR3 reads CASSPEQGNYGYTF. The CDR3 nucleotides read TGCGCCAGCAGCCCCGAGCAGGGTAACTATGGCTACACCTTC. The V call is TRBV5-1, the J call TRBJ1-2; D possibly corresponds to TRBD1 (5 bases). The CDR3 is 14 residues long. Between the trimmed V and J ends, which lost 4 bases and 1 base, there was a span of 11 bases. Germline-derived CDR1 and CDR2 are SGHRS and YFSETQ.

This clonotype was counted between two and nine times. The chain recombines TRBV5-1 with TRBJ2-1, with 11 bases matching TRBD1. V was clipped by 4 bases and J by 7 bases; unmatched bases: 7. Germline V gene sequence: CDR1 SGHRS, CDR2 YFSETQ. There are 15 residues in the CDR3. CDR3 in DNA: TGCGCCAGCAGCGTTGGACAGGGGGCATCTAATGAGCAGTTCTTC. The encoded protein is CASSVGQGASNEQFF.

This clonotype was counted between two and nine times. The rearrangement uses TRBV20-1 and TRBJ1-1; maybe TRBD1 (5 bases). Germline values: CDR1 DFQATT, CDR2 SNEGSKA (reference sequence). With 1 base removed from V and 5 bases from J, the gap between germline ends came to 14 bases. This CDR3 has 14 residues. CDR3 DNA sequence: TGCAGTGCTAGAGTCCCAGGGAGTGGTACTGAAGCTTTCTTT. Amino acids: CSARVPGSGTEAFF.

The chain joins TRBV29-1 to TRBJ2-2, with a weak D call TRBD2 (6 bases). Germline V gene lookup returns CDR1 SQVTM and CDR2 ANQGSEA. This CDR3 region has 12 residues. The V end lost 7 bases, the J end lost 0 bases, and 6 bases lay between the germline ends. The CDR3 is CSGLANTGELFF. The CDR3 DNA reads TGCAGCGGACTAGCGAACACCGGGGAGCTGTTTTTT.

This clonotype occurred a few times. J is TRBJ2-3 and V is TRBV20-1; D not certain. Trimming took 3 bases from V and 0 from J, leaving 10 bases between them. In germline, CDR1 is DFQATT, CDR2 SNEGSKA (reference sequence). The CDR3 runs 14 residues. The CDR3 here is CSASQTLSTDTQYF. Written as DNA, the CDR3 is TGCAGTGCTAGCCAGACGCTGAGCACAGATACGCAGTATTTT.

This clonotype was detected only a few times. The chain is built from TRBV20-1 and TRBJ1-1, with D unresolved. Germline assignment: CDR1 DFQATT and CDR2 SNEGSKA (reference sequence). The V end was cut by 0 bases, the J end by 10 bases, with 6 bases between. The CDR3 covers 10 residues. The chain's CDR3 is CSARDNRAFF. In nucleotides, the CDR3 is TGCAGTGCTAGAGATAACAGAGCTTTCTTT.

This clonotype came up a few times. In DNA, the CDR3 is TGTGCCAGCAGCACCTCATCCGGGTTCAGGGAGACCCAGTACTTC. Translating gives CASSTSSGFRETQYF. The V gene is TRBV7-8, the J gene TRBJ2-5; D not resolved. Per germline, CDR1 SGHVS and CDR2 FQNEAQ. The CDR3 covers 15 residues. V lost 5 bases and J 5 bases, leaving 18 bases between the germline ends.

The chain recombines TRBV12-3 or TRBV12-4 with TRBJ1-2, with unresolved D. Trimming cost V 3 bases and J 8 bases, with 13 bases left between them. The CDR3 is 13 residues long. CDR3 loop: CASSLWRGGGYTF. CDR3 nucleotide sequence: TGTGCCAGCAGTTTGTGGCGGGGTGGGGGCTACACCTTC.

The chain carries TRBV20-1 and TRBJ2-1, with D uncertain. This CDR3 is 11 amino acids long. Germline V lookup: CDR1 DFQATT, CDR2 SNEGSKA (reference sequence). V lost 4 bases and J 8 bases, leaving 9 bases between the germline ends. The CDR3 reads CSATTSDEQFF. The CDR3 nucleotides are TGCAGTGCTACTACGTCGGATGAGCAGTTCTTC.

The chain uses TRBV20-1 and TRBJ2-5; 13 bases are a match to TRBD2. Germline lookup yields CDR1 DFQATT and CDR2 SNEGSKA (reference sequence). J lost 5 bases, V lost 6 bases, and 9 bases had no gene match. This CDR3 is built from 15 residues. CDR3 DNA: TGCAGTGCAACCTCCGGGACTAGCGGGATGGAGACCCAGTACTTC. Amino acid sequence: CSATSGTSGMETQYF.

This clonotype was counted a few times. The chain has TRBV7-8 and TRBJ2-3; 9 bases align to TRBD2. The ends lost 5 bases at V and 2 bases at J; junction bases unmatched: 11. Germline lookup yields CDR1 SGHVS and CDR2 FQNEAQ. CDR3 length: 17 amino acids. The CDR3 DNA sequence: TGTGCCAGCAGCCCGGAGGCTAGCGGGGCCTTCACAGATACGCAGTATTTT. Amino acid sequence: CASSPEASGAFTDTQYF. Combining the CDR3 with reference TRBV7-8 and TRBJ2-3 gives the whole variable domain GAGVSQSPRYKVAKRGQDVALRCDPISGHVSLFWYQQALGQGPEFLTYFQNEAQLDKSGLPSDRFFAERPEGSVSTLKIQRTQQEDSAVYLCASSPEASGAFTDTQYFGPGTRLTVL.

This chain joins TRBV7-2 and TRBJ2-7; D gene unclear. Trimming shortened V by 0 bases and J by 2 bases, and 11 bases separated the two germline ends. Germline CDR1 and CDR2: SGHTA and FQGNSA. The CDR3 extends over 15 amino acids. For the CDR3, the DNA is TGTGCCAGCAGCTTAGCGCGGTCCAGGACCTACGAGCAGTACTTC. Its translation is CASSLARSRTYEQYF.

This clonotype was counted only a few times. The chain couples TRBV3-1 to TRBJ2-3, with TRBD2 as a possible D gene (5 bases). The length of the CDR3 is 16 residues. V was trimmed by 0 bases and J by 1 base, leaving 11 bases between them. The germline V gene encodes CDR1 LGHDT and CDR2 YNNKEL (reference sequence). This CDR3 reads CASSQDGAVRTDTQYF. The CDR3, as DNA: TGTGCCAGCAGCCAAGACGGAGCGGTTCGCACAGATACGCAGTATTTT.